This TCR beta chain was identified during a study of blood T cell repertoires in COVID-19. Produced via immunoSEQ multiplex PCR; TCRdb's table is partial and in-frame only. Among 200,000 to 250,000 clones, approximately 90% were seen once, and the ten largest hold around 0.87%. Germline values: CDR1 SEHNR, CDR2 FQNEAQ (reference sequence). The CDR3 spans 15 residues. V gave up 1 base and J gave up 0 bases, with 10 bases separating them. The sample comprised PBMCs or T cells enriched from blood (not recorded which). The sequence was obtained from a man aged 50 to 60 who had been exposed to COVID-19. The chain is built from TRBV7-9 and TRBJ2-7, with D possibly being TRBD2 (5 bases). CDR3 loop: CASSLGSSYSYEQYF. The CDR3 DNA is TGTGCCAGCAGCTTAGGGTCTAGCTACTCCTACGAGCAGTACTTC.